This passage covers 6 T cell receptor beta chains from one sample sequenced in a study of regulatory T cells in long-lasting Graves disease. Time point noted: newly diagnosed GD, antithyroid drugs for less than 3 months. PBMC-derived RNA was used for the TCR library. Arm-PCR with iRepertoire HTBI primers amplified the CDR3 regions for these TCR beta libraries. Using its own MiXCR run on the multiplex PCR reads, TCRdb lists one record per CDR3 protein. The sample gives over 500,000 distinct CDR3 sequences, 16% of which show up once; about 18% is in the top ten. The same sample was also studied in work on T cells in Graves' hyperthyroidism and ophthalmopathy.

This specimen consisted of peripheral blood mononuclear cells (PBMCs), obtained at new diagnosis, from a patient treated with antithyroid drugs. The source of these receptors is a woman aged 25-40 years with Graves disease.

The chain recombines TRBV5-1 with TRBJ2-7; 8 bases are shared with TRBD1. The CDR3 runs to 17 residues. Trimming at V came to 2 bases and at J to 3 bases, leaving 13 bases not matched to a gene. CDR1 is SGHRS, CDR2 YFSETQ, per germline. For the CDR3, the DNA is TGCGCCAGCAGCTTTAAGACAGGGGAACTATCGAACTACGAGCAGTACTTC. Translation gives CASSFKTGELSNYEQYF. Full variable domain (missing parts from reference TRBV5-1 and TRBJ2-7): KAGVTQTPRYLIKTRGQQVTLSCSPISGHRSVSWYQQTPGQGLQFLFEYFSETQRNKGNFPGRFSGRQFSNSRSEMNVSTLELGDSALYLCASSFKTGELSNYEQYFGPGTRLTVT.

This clonotype was recorded at least ten times. The V and J genes are TRBV7-2 and TRBJ1-4; the D is unclear. This CDR3 contains 13 residues. V lost 3 bases and J 14 bases, leaving 16 bases between the germline ends. Germline CDR1 and CDR2: SGHTA and FQGNSA. CDR3 in amino acids: CASSFPSSDELFF. For the CDR3, the DNA is TGTGCCAGCAGCTTTCCCAGTTCCGATGAGCTGTTTTTT.

This clonotype has only one observation. The V call is TRBV10-3, the J call TRBJ2-3; no clear D. V lost 0 bases and J 2 bases, leaving 12 bases between the germline ends. CDR1 ENHRY and CDR2 SYGVKD come from the germline V gene. CDR3 length: 16 amino acids. In DNA, the CDR3 is TGTGCCATCAGTGAGTCAACAGCTCTTTCCACAGATACGCAGTATTTT. It encodes CAISESTALSTDTQYF.

This clonotype was seen ten or more times. The chain is built from TRBV27 and TRBJ1-4; the D gene is possibly TRBD1 (5 bases). The ends were cut back, 6 bases at V and 7 bases at J, with 21 bases in the middle. There are 16 residues in the CDR3. Per germline, CDR1 MNHEY and CDR2 SMNVEV (reference sequence). This CDR3 reads CASRAPPGGGGEKLFF. The DNA for the CDR3 is TGTGCCAGCAGGGCCCCCCCGGGGGGGGGAGGTGAAAAACTGTTTTTT.

This clonotype was seen repeatedly, ten times or more. The J gene is TRBJ1-5, the V gene TRBV6-2 or TRBV6-3; unclear D gene. The CDR3 extends over 13 amino acids. Trimming left V 5 bases short and J 7 bases short, with 12 bases between. The germline gives CDR1 MNHEY, CDR2 SVGEGT. The CDR3 DNA follows: TGTGCCAGCAGTGGAGGCATGGGACAGCCCCAGCATTTT. It encodes CASSGGMGQPQHF.

This clonotype has ten or more counts. The V call is TRBV2, the J call TRBJ2-7; D uncertain. V gave up 3 bases and J gave up 0 bases, with 9 bases separating them. In germline, CDR1 is SNHLY, CDR2 FYNNEI. The CDR3 length is 14 residues. The CDR3 nucleotides are TGTGCCAGCAGTGATAGGTCTCACTCCTACGAGCAGTACTTC. This gives the protein CASSDRSHSYEQYF.